This T cell receptor beta chain was retrieved from a study of T cell responses to AZD1222 COVID-19 vaccine. Germline V gene sequence: CDR1 SEHNR, CDR2 FQNEAQ (reference sequence). The CDR3 spans 13 residues. With V trimmed by 1 base and J by 8 bases, 3 bases remained unmatched. The table lists this clone with a few counts. Its target is not known. The sample carries other DNA sequences with the same CDR3. Only in-frame clones appear in the TCRdb table, and some are missing; sequencing was by immunoSEQ multiplex PCR. The repertoire includes some 200,000 clones, approximately 91% of them detected once, and approximately 3.7% sits in the top ten. Study-level points and caveats: At study baseline, merely six AZD1222 recipients were seropositive. Targets within unmutated variant regions were reportedly found for nearly half of spike-specific TCRs. A rise in Spike-specific TCR breadth and depth followed two AZD1222 doses. Clonal diversity was possibly underestimated, and the donors were mostly white British, with more females.

The sequenced sample was peripheral blood, obtained 28 days after the second AZD1222 dose. The TCR sequence derives from an adult who received the AZD1222 COVID-19 vaccine. This rearrangement joins TRBV7-9 to TRBJ1-2; TRBD1 agrees at 8 bases. The CDR3 reads CASSLGQGQGYTF. The CDR3 nucleotides are TGTGCCAGCAGCTTAGGACAGGGGCAAGGCTACACCTTC.